The next 21 T cell receptor beta chains were all read from a single sample in a study of monozygotic twins with inflammatory bowel disease. TCRdb reprocessed the 5' RACE reads and keeps a single row for each CDR3 protein, giving no DNA. Here the sample table reports 200,000 to 250,000 distinct CDR3 sequences. Sequencing used blood. These receptors were obtained from a human donor with ulcerative colitis or Crohn's disease, or a healthy co-twin of an affected twin (not recorded which).

J is TRBJ1-1 and V is TRBV3-1. The CDR3 has 15 amino acids. Per the germline V gene, CDR1 is LGHDT and CDR2 is YNNKEL (reference sequence). The CDR3 sequence: CASSQELGDGPEAFF.

This chain links TRBV5-1 with TRBJ2-3; TCRdb reports TRBD2, a call that lacks DNA to check it against. CDR1 SGHRS and CDR2 YFSETQ come from the germline V gene. This CDR3 spans 16 amino acids. CDR3 residues: CASSLGLAGNTDTQYF.

This chain links TRBV5-1 with TRBJ2-2; the TCRdb call, TRBD2, lacks DNA for checking. CDR1 SGHRS and CDR2 YFSETQ come from the germline V gene. CDR3 length: 15 amino acids. The CDR3 region is CASSNPAVGTGELFF.

The CDR3 loop is CASHPDSDNEQFF. The V and J genes are TRBV12-3 or TRBV12-4 and TRBJ2-1; the TCRdb call, TRBD1, lacks DNA for checking. There are 13 residues in the CDR3.

This chain joins TRBV11-2 and TRBJ1-1; TCRdb's D call of TRBD1 is untestable without DNA. The CDR3 sequence is 15 residues long. Germline CDR1 is SGHAT and CDR2 is FQNNGV. CDR3 amino acids: CASSLDHRVGTEAFF.

The chain links TRBV5-6 to TRBJ1-1; TCRdb selects TRBD1, and the lack of DNA leaves this call unchecked. CDR3 size: 15 residues. Looked up from germline, CDR1 is SGHDT and CDR2 is YYEEEE. The CDR3 reads CASSLGGGFDTEAFF.

This sequence joins TRBV6-5 and TRBJ2-2. Looked up from germline, CDR1 is MNHEY and CDR2 is SVGAGI. The CDR3 has 12 residues. The CDR3 loop reads CASSLRSGELFF.

The rearrangement links TRBV28 to TRBJ2-7. This CDR3 comprises 12 residues. The germline gives CDR1 MDHEN, CDR2 SYDVKM. The CDR3 reads CASSLLGYEQYF.

The gene calls are TRBV9 and TRBJ1-2; absent DNA, TCRdb's TRBD1 call cannot be checked. The CDR3 consists of 16 residues. In germline, CDR1 is SGDLS, CDR2 YYNGEE. The CDR3 sequence: CASSASSTGKDYGYTF.

The gene calls are TRBV29-1 and TRBJ1-1; without DNA, the TCRdb call of TRBD1 cannot be checked. Germline lookup yields CDR1 SQVTM and CDR2 ANQGSEA. The CDR3 extends over 16 amino acids. CDR3 residues: CSGIRDRGLLNTEAFF. The variable domain in full, completed from reference TRBV29-1 and TRBJ1-1, reads SAVISQKPSRDICQRGTSLTIQCQVDSQVTMMFWYRQQPGQSLTLIATANQGSEATYESGFVIDKFPISRPNLTFSTLTVSNMSPEDSSIYLCSGIRDRGLLNTEAFFGQGTRLTVV.

The chain carries TRBV9 and TRBJ2-1; TCRdb names TRBD1, which stays unverified in the absence of DNA. The germline gives CDR1 SGDLS, CDR2 YYNGEE. The CDR3 has 12 residues. The CDR3 is CASSPGLHEQFF.

The rearrangement links TRBV4-1 to TRBJ2-6. The CDR3 extends over 15 amino acids. Germline CDR1 is MGHRA and CDR2 is YSYEKL. CDR3 region: CASSQGSSGANVLTF.

The chain is built from TRBV11-2 and TRBJ1-2; no DNA is available, so the TRBD1 call from TCRdb remains unchecked. CDR3 length equals 14 residues. CDR1 and CDR2 from the germline V gene are SGHAT and FQNNGV. The CDR3 reads CASSFSAGATTGTF.

This chain uses TRBV9 with TRBJ2-7; the D call from TCRdb, TRBD1, cannot be confirmed without DNA. Germline V CDR1 and CDR2: SGDLS, YYNGEE. This CDR3 spans 14 amino acids. CDR3 in amino acids: CASSPAPDAYEQYF.

V and J are TRBV5-1 and TRBJ1-3. CDR3 length: 16 residues. From germline, CDR1 is SGHRS and CDR2 YFSETQ. CDR3 amino acids: CASSLAGFRSGNTIYF.

This chain joins TRBV20-1 and TRBJ2-1; TCRdb proposes TRBD2, but this gene call is untestable without DNA. CDR3 length equals 15 residues. In germline, CDR1 is DFQATT, CDR2 SNEGSKA (reference sequence). The CDR3 loop is CSAARRTSRHNEQFF.

The chain combines TRBV6-2 or TRBV6-3 with TRBJ2-1; the D gene TCRdb calls, TRBD2, cannot be checked with no DNA. Per the germline V gene, CDR1 is MNHEY and CDR2 is SVGEGT. CDR3 length: 15 residues. CDR3 amino acids: CASSYAGGPVGEQFF.

V gene TRBV7-2 combines with J gene TRBJ2-2; checking the TCRdb D call of TRBD2 is not possible without DNA. CDR3 size: 14 residues. The germline V gene encodes CDR1 SGHTA and CDR2 FQGNSA. The CDR3 loop is CASSSGTPTGELFF.

This sequence joins TRBV19 and TRBJ2-7; TCRdb outputs TRBD1, but without DNA this stays unchecked. The V gene's germline CDR1 is LNHDA and CDR2 SQIVND (reference sequence). The CDR3 has 17 residues. This CDR3 is CASRDLGGTGPLYEQYF.

The chain combines TRBV25-1 with TRBJ2-7; TCRdb lists TRBD2, though no DNA is available to test this call. This CDR3 is 15 amino acids long. The germline V gene has CDR1 MGHDK and CDR2 SYGVNS. The CDR3 loop reads CASSSLSGGVYEQYF.

The chain carries TRBV28 and TRBJ2-3; there is no DNA to check the TCRdb D call of TRBD1. The germline V gene encodes CDR1 MDHEN and CDR2 SYDVKM. The CDR3 is 20 amino acids. CDR3 residues: CASSPPPDRSVGPYTDTQYF.